This T cell receptor beta chain appears in the sequencing data of a study of blood T cells in healthy people across ages. It was with a sample-barcoded 5' primer and a J-beta primer mix that a second PCR of about 7 to 12 cycles was run. Each cDNA molecule carried a tag from a template-switch adaptor that contained 12 random nucleotides. Each single sample gave us at least 2.5 million CDR3-containing paired-end reads. TCRdb used MiXCR to reprocess the 5' RACE reads, holding one entry per CDR3 protein. The sample lists about 1.4 million distinct CDR3 sequences, around 55% seen once, with more than 6% in the top ten. Study-level results: The diversity estimates, figures obtained from one million T cells, were considered underestimates. Age brought a roughly linear fall in TCR beta diversity measured per million T cells.

For this clonotype: Antigen specificity is unknown.

The sample comprised blood. The sequence was collected from a man between 18 and 35 years old in good health.

CDR3 in DNA: TGTGCCAGCAGCGCGCCAGTGTATCGCAATGAGCAGTTCTTC. Its translation: CASSAPVYRNEQFF. The gene calls are TRBV12-3 or TRBV12-4 and TRBJ2-1, with D unresolved. This CDR3 has 14 amino acids. Trimming took off 6 bases at V and 6 bases at J, with 15 bases between the two ends.